This T cell receptor (beta chain) was documented in a study of blood T cell repertoires in COVID-19. Overall study: Sites across the United States, Italy and Spain contributed samples from acute and convalescent COVID-19. Sample material is recorded as cDNA or gDNA derived from T cells, B-cell-depleted T cells, or PBMCs.

TCRdb's copy holds only in-frame clones and misses some; the assay was immunoSEQ multiplex PCR. The sample includes roughly 260,000 clones, about 85% of them seen just once. CDR1 MGHDK and CDR2 SYGVNS come from the germline V gene. The CDR3 loop spans 13 amino acids. V was cut by 5 bases and J by 9 bases, with 15 bases left in between. Specimen: peripheral blood. The chain employs TRBV25-1 and TRBJ2-3, with D maybe TRBD1 (6 bases). This sequence originates from a man in his sixties who had recovered from COVID-19. The CDR3 region is CASSTRQAITQYF. CDR3 DNA sequence: TGTGCCAGCAGTACTAGACAGGCAATAACGCAGTATTTT.